The 18 T cell receptor beta chains reported below all come from one sample, sequenced in a study of memory CD4+ T cells and cytomegalovirus serostatus. Single viable CD3+CD4+CD8-CD45RO+ cells were sorted as the memory CD4+ T cells. The method was immunoSEQ multiplex PCR; TCRdb's version includes in-frame clones alone and lacks a portion of them. Among 25,000 to 30,000 clones listed, approximately 72% were seen once. The sequencing sample was made of memory CD4+ T cells from blood. These receptor sequences come from an adult in good health and CMV-seronegative.

In DNA, the CDR3 is TGTGCCAGCACCTCAAACGGAGGGTATGGCTACACCTTC. Translating gives CASTSNGGYGYTF. V and J are TRBV28 and TRBJ1-2; D is unresolved. Germline CDR1 and CDR2: MDHEN and SYDVKM. V was trimmed by 7 bases and J by 5 bases, leaving 14 bases between them. The CDR3 has 13 residues.

The CDR3 reads CASSAYNSDTQYF. CDR3 DNA: TGCGCCAGCAGCGCCTACAATAGTGATACGCAGTATTTT. This chain joins TRBV5-1 and TRBJ2-3; no firm D call. This CDR3 has 13 amino acids. Germline V CDR1 and CDR2: SGHRS, YFSETQ. Trimming cost V 4 bases and J 6 bases, with 12 bases left between them.

The chain carries TRBV7-2 and TRBJ1-4; 9 bases are shared with TRBD1. Germline CDR1 is SGHTA and CDR2 is FQGNSA. CDR3 length equals 14 residues. The junction had 6 bases not matched to a gene; V was cut back by 6 bases and J by 7 bases. The CDR3 nucleotides read TGTGCCAGCAGGCTACAGGGGGCATCTGAAAAACTGTTTTTT. Translation: CASRLQGASEKLFF.

The chain is built from TRBV19 and TRBJ2-1; 8 nucleotides match TRBD2. Germline loops: CDR1 LNHDA, CDR2 SQIVND (reference sequence). The CDR3 is 18 residues long. With 3 bases clipped from V and 4 bases from J, the junction kept 14 bases outside the gene matches. CDR3 region: CASSIPWTSQGGYNEQFF. As DNA, the CDR3 is TGTGCCAGTAGTATTCCCTGGACTAGCCAAGGGGGTTACAATGAGCAGTTCTTC.

The chain combines TRBV19 with TRBJ2-1; 9 bases line up with TRBD1. Trimming at V came to 4 bases and at J to 6 bases, leaving 10 bases not matched to a gene. Germline V gives CDR1 LNHDA, CDR2 SQIVND (reference sequence). The CDR3 consists of 16 residues. CDR3 in amino acids: CASSTSGQGISNEQFF. The DNA of the CDR3 is TGTGCCAGTAGTACCTCAGGACAGGGGATTTCCAATGAGCAGTTCTTC.

This chain uses TRBV20-1 with TRBJ2-5; no definite D call. The CDR3 has 11 amino acids. The ends were cut back, 7 bases at V and 4 bases at J, with 10 bases in the middle. Germline CDR1 is DFQATT and CDR2 is SNEGSKA (reference sequence). CDR3 sequence (DNA): TGCAGTGTCCTACTGGGAGAGACCCAGTACTTC. Protein sequence: CSVLLGETQYF.

This clone was picked up a small number of times. The chain uses TRBV5-1 and TRBJ1-1, with D unclear. V lost 2 bases, J lost 0 bases, and 11 bases lay in between. Germline V gene sequence: CDR1 SGHRS, CDR2 YFSETQ. This CDR3 region has 15 residues. CDR3: CASSLDRQMNTEAFF. Here the CDR3 DNA reads TGCGCCAGCAGCTTAGACCGTCAGATGAACACTGAAGCTTTCTTT. Combining the CDR3 with reference TRBV5-1 and TRBJ1-1 gives the whole variable domain KAGVTQTPRYLIKTRGQQVTLSCSPISGHRSVSWYQQTPGQGLQFLFEYFSETQRNKGNFPGRFSGRQFSNSRSEMNVSTLELGDSALYLCASSLDRQMNTEAFFGQGTRLTVV.

V is TRBV7-2 and J is TRBJ1-3; no firm D call. The CDR3 spans 16 residues. V was pared by 1 base and J by 0 bases, with 10 bases between. Germline CDR1 SGHTA, CDR2 FQGNSA. CDR3 DNA sequence: TGTGCCAGCAGCTTAGTAGGGCCGGCCTCTGGAAACACCATATATTTT. It translates to CASSLVGPASGNTIYF.

This clone was observed a handful of times. This chain uses TRBV4-2 with TRBJ1-6; TRBD1 matches at 8 bases. Germline lookup yields CDR1 LGHNA and CDR2 YNFKEQ. The CDR3 totals 16 residues. V shed 1 base, J shed 12 bases, and the junction held 11 bases outside the gene matches. CDR3 in DNA: TGTGCCAGCAGCCAAGTCCTAACAGGGGGGGGTGGACCCCTCCACTTT. Amino acids: CASSQVLTGGGGPLHF.

J is TRBJ2-2 and V is TRBV10-3; 10 bases are a match to TRBD1. The CDR3 covers 17 residues. The germline CDR1 and CDR2 sequences are ENHRY and SYGVKD. The V and J ends lost 6 bases and 2 bases, in that order; junction bases with no gene match: 9. CDR3 region: CAIRPGQGRRNTGELFF. The CDR3 nucleotides read TGTGCCATCAGACCGGGACAGGGGCGGCGAAACACCGGGGAGCTGTTTTTT.

The rearrangement uses TRBV5-1 and TRBJ1-2, with D perhaps TRBD1 (6 bases). The CDR3 extends over 15 amino acids. Trimming took off 5 bases at V and 4 bases at J, with 18 bases between the two ends. Germline V gene sequence: CDR1 SGHRS, CDR2 YFSETQ. CDR3 in amino acids: CASRKEAQGAYGYTF. CDR3 DNA sequence: TGCGCCAGCAGAAAGGAGGCACAGGGAGCCTATGGCTACACCTTC.

The chain recombines TRBV6-6 with TRBJ1-1; 8 nucleotides agree with TRBD1. Germline assignment: CDR1 MNHNY and CDR2 SVGAGI (reference sequence). This CDR3 comprises 13 residues. V was clipped by 4 bases and J by 7 bases; unmatched bases: 5. The CDR3 protein is CASSSGQGLEAFF. The CDR3 DNA sequence: TGTGCCAGCAGTTCCGGACAGGGTCTTGAAGCTTTCTTT.

This clone has only a few counts. The chain links TRBV14 to TRBJ1-2; unclear D gene. The germline V gene encodes CDR1 SGHDN and CDR2 FVKESK. The CDR3 covers 13 residues. V was cut by 1 base and J by 8 bases, with 11 bases left in between. This CDR3 reads CASSQVGNPGYTF. As DNA, the CDR3 is TGTGCCAGCAGCCAAGTAGGGAATCCCGGCTACACCTTC.

V gene TRBV11-3 combines with J gene TRBJ2-2, with D possibly being TRBD1 (6 bases). Trimming left V 3 bases short and J 0 bases short, with 11 bases between. The CDR3 has 16 residues. Germline loops: CDR1 SGHNT, CDR2 YENEEA. The CDR3 bases are TGTGCCAGCAGCTTCTCCGGGACAACGAACACCGGGGAGCTGTTTTTT. This encodes CASSFSGTTNTGELFF.

V gene TRBV2 combines with J gene TRBJ2-1; 8 bases are shared with TRBD2. Germline V gene data show CDR1 as SNHLY and CDR2 as FYNNEI. The ends lost 5 bases at V and 9 bases at J; junction bases unmatched: 12. The CDR3 extends over 15 amino acids. CDR3 sequence (DNA): TGTGCCAGCAGTTCTCAACGGGGGGGCCGGGGTGAGCAGTTCTTC. As protein: CASSSQRGGRGEQFF.

The genes are TRBV13 and TRBJ2-5; 11 nucleotides agree with TRBD2. The germline gives CDR1 PRHDT, CDR2 FYEKMQ (reference sequence). Trimming removed 3 bases from V and 0 bases from J; junction bases left unmatched: 3. This CDR3 contains 16 residues. CDR3 sequence: CASSFSGGADQETQYF. Written as DNA, the CDR3 is TGTGCCAGCAGCTTTAGCGGGGGGGCCGACCAAGAGACCCAGTACTTC.

The rearrangement uses TRBV4-2 and TRBJ2-5; D might be TRBD2 (7 bases). The DNA end favors TRBJ2-7, so the J call may be wrong. Germline CDR1 and CDR2: LGHNA and YNFKEQ. The CDR3 totals 15 residues. The CDR3 here is CASSQDNGGHYEQYF. The CDR3 DNA reads TGTGCCAGCAGCCAAGATAACGGGGGGCACTACGAGCAGTACTTC.

The chain couples TRBV14 to TRBJ2-1, with 11 bases matching TRBD2. The CDR3 totals 18 residues. Germline V gene lookup returns CDR1 SGHDN and CDR2 FVKESK. With 3 bases clipped from V and 0 bases from J, the junction kept 7 bases outside the gene matches. The CDR3 DNA follows: TGTGCCAGCAGCCATGGACTAGCGGGTGCCAGCTCCTACAATGAGCAGTTCTTC. This gives the protein CASSHGLAGASSYNEQFF.